This T cell receptor beta chain was captured by sequencing in a study of blood T cell repertoires in COVID-19. The overall study: The United States, Italy and Spain were the sources of the acute and convalescent COVID-19 samples.

The CDR3 has 15 amino acids. V was clipped by 5 bases and J by 9 bases; unmatched bases: 8. The germline gives CDR1 WNHNN, CDR2 SYGVQD (reference sequence). This clone showed up just a few times. TCRdb's copy holds only in-frame clones and misses some; the assay was immunoSEQ multiplex PCR. The table shows approximately 210,000 clones, with 82% occurring only once. Ages ranged from about 18 to 89 years, with residence in around 24 US areas. Self-reported history from a screening survey and questionnaire set each donor's cohort. This chain joins TRBV10-1 and TRBJ2-1; 12 positions match TRBD2. Sequenced material: PBMCs or T cells enriched from blood (not recorded which). The sequence was collected from a man aged 40-49 years who had recovered from COVID-19. The DNA of the CDR3 is TGCGCCAGCAGTTTCTCTAGCGGGAGGGAGAGTGAGCAGTTCTTC. It yields the protein CASSFSSGRESEQFF.